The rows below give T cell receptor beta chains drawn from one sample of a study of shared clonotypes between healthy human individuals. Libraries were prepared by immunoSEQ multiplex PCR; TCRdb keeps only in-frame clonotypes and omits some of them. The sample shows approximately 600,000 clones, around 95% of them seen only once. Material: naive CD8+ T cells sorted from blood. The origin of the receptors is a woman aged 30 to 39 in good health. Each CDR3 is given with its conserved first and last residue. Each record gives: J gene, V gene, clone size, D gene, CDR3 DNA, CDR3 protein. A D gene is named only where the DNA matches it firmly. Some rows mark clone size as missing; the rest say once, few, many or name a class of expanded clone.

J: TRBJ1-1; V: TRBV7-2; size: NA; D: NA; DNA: TGTGCCAGCAGCAGGACAGTGGACACTGAAGCTTTCTTT; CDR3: CASSRTVDTEAFF
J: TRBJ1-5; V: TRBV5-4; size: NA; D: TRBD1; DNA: TGTGCCAGCAGCACCGGGACAGGAATCAATCAGCCCCAGCATTTT; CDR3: CASSTGTGINQPQHF
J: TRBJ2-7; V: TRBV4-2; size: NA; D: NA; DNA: TGTGCCAGCAGCCAAGATTTAGCCGAGCAGTACTTC; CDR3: CASSQDLAEQYF
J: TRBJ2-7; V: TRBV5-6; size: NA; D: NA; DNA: TGTGCCAGCAGCCCAACAGGCTCCTACGAGCAGTACTTC; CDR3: CASSPTGSYEQYF
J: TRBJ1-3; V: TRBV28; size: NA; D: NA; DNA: TGTGCCAGCAGTTTTTATCCAGGCAAGGACTCTGGAAACACCATATATTTT; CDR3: CASSFYPGKDSGNTIYF
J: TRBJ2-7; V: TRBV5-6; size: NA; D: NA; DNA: TGTGCCAGCAGGGCACCCCTACTCTACGAGCAGTACTTC; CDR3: CASRAPLLYEQYF
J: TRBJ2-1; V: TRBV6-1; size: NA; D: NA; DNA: TGTGCCAGCAGTGAAGCGCACCCGCGGGGGCTAAATTCGGGTGAGCAGTTCTTC; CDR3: CASSEAHPRGLNSGEQFF
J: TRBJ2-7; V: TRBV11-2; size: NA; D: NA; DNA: TGTGCCAGCAGCGCCCGGACTGCTAGCTCCTACGAGCAGTACTTC; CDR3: CASSARTASSYEQYF
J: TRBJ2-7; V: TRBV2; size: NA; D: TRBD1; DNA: TGTGCCAGCAGTCCCGGGACAGTCCTGTTGTACTTC; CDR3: CASSPGTVLLYF
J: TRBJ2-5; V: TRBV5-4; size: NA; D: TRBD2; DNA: TGTGCCAGCAGCTCCTGGACTAGCGGGAGCGTTGGGGAGACCCAGTACTTC; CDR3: CASSSWTSGSVGETQYF
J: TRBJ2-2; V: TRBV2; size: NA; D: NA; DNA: TGTGCCAGCAGTGTAGAGGACGACACCGGGGAGCTGTTTTTT; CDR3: CASSVEDDTGELFF
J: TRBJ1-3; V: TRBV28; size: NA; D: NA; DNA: TGTGCCAGCAGTTTGGGTAAACGCCCTGGGAACACCATATATTTT; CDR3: CASSLGKRPGNTIYF
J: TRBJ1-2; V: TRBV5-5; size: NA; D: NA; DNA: TGTGCCAGCAGCTTGGAGAGGACAGCGGGGGCCTATGGCTACACCTTC; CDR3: CASSLERTAGAYGYTF
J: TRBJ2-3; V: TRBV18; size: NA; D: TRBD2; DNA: TGTGCCAGCTCACCCTCGACTAGCGGGATAACAGATACGCAGTATTTT; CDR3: CASSPSTSGITDTQYF
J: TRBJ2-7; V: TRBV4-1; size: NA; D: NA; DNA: TGCGCCAGCAGCCCCCACGGCTCCTACGAGCAGTACTTC; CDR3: CASSPHGSYEQYF
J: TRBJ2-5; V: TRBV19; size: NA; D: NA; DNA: TGTGCCAGTAGTCCAAGGGAGGTCCTCGAAGAGACCCAGTACTTC; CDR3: CASSPREVLEETQYF
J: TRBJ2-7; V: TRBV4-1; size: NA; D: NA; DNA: TGCGCCAGCAGCCAAGTTCAGGGAGGCGGCTACGAGCAGTACTTC; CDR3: CASSQVQGGGYEQYF
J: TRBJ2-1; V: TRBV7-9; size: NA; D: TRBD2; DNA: TGTGCCAGCAGCGACGGACTAGCCGGCGAGCAGTTCTTC; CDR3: CASSDGLAGEQFF
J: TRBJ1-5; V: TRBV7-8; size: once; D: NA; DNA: TGTGCCAGCAGCTTATCAGGGAGTCTCGGCAATCAGCCCCAGCATTTT; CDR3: CASSLSGSLGNQPQHF
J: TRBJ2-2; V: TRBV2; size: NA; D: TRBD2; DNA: TGTGCCAGCTCTGGACTAGCGGGATCTTTTTCCGGGGAGCTGTTTTTT; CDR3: CASSGLAGSFSGELFF
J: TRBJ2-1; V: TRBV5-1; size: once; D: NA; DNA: TGCGCCAGCAGCTTGTGGTCTTATCGGAAATACAATGAGCAGTTCTTC; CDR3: CASSLWSYRKYNEQFF
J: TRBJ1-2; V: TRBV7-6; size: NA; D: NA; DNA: TGTGCCAGCGGGACCGGAGCGGGCTACACCTTC; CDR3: CASGTGAGYTF
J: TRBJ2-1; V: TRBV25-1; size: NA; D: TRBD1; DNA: TGTGCCAGCAGTGTGGACAGGAACAATGAGCAGTTCTTC; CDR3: CASSVDRNNEQFF